These 27 T cell receptor beta chains were all obtained from the same sample, sequenced in a study of T cells in Graves' hyperthyroidism and ophthalmopathy. RNA transcripts gave rise to amplified TCR beta CDR3 regions. When the TCR CDR3 underwent first-round RT-PCR, the HTBI primer set was used. One entry per CDR3 protein results from TCRdb running MiXCR on the multiplex PCR reads. The sample records hundreds of thousands of distinct CDR3 sequences, just under 45% being singletons. Sequencing was done on a sample of peripheral blood or thyroid tissue (not recorded which). These receptor sequences come from an adult man with Graves' disease, either hyperthyroidism or ophthalmopathy (not recorded which).

This clonotype was recorded at least ten times. The chain recombines TRBV5-1 with TRBJ1-1; a possible D gene is TRBD1 (6 bases). The CDR3 runs to 14 residues. Germline-derived CDR1 and CDR2 are SGHRS and YFSETQ. V lost 2 bases to trimming and J lost 1 base, with 9 bases between them. This CDR3 reads CASSLTTGNTEAFF. In nucleotides, the CDR3 is TGCGCCAGCAGCTTAACGACAGGGAACACTGAAGCTTTCTTT. Combining the CDR3 with reference TRBV5-1 and TRBJ1-1 gives the whole variable domain KAGVTQTPRYLIKTRGQQVTLSCSPISGHRSVSWYQQTPGQGLQFLFEYFSETQRNKGNFPGRFSGRQFSNSRSEMNVSTLELGDSALYLCASSLTTGNTEAFFGQGTRLTVV.

The sample holds many counts of this clonotype. The V gene is TRBV19, the J gene TRBJ1-4; D unclear. Trimming took 7 bases from V and 0 from J, leaving 6 bases between them. This CDR3 contains 13 residues. Germline loops: CDR1 LNHDA, CDR2 SQIVND (reference sequence). The CDR3 sequence: CASKVSTNEKLFF. The CDR3 nucleotides read TGTGCCAGTAAGGTTTCAACTAATGAAAAACTGTTTTTT.

This clonotype was counted a few times. This chain connects TRBV7-2 to TRBJ1-2; 7 bases are shared with TRBD1. CDR1 and CDR2 from the germline V gene are SGHTA and FQGNSA. This CDR3 region has 16 residues. V was pared by 3 bases and J by 4 bases, with 11 bases of the junction left unmatched. The CDR3 DNA is TGTGCCAGCAGCTTCGCCCGGACAGGTGATGGCTATGGCTACACCTTC. It translates to CASSFARTGDGYGYTF. Variable domain in full (rest from reference TRBV7-2 and TRBJ1-2): GAGVSQSPSNKVTEKGKDVELRCDPISGHTALYWYRQSLGQGLEFLIYFQGNSAPDKSGLPSDRFSAERTGGSVSTLTIQRTQQEDSAVYLCASSFARTGDGYGYTFGSGTRLTVV.

About this clonotype itself: A single base separates this from a much larger clone, so it may be a read error. J is TRBJ2-7 and V is TRBV10-3, with no clear D. CDR3 size: 14 residues. Germline CDR1 reads ENHRY; CDR2 reads SYGVKD. The V end lost 2 bases, the J end lost 0 bases, and 8 bases lay between the germline ends. CDR3 amino acids: CAISEVEASYEQYF. The CDR3 DNA reads TGTGCCATCAGTGAGGTCGAGGCCTCCTACGAGCAGTACTTC.

This clonotype was seen ten or more times. This chain connects TRBV10-3 to TRBJ2-7; no clear D gene. V gave up 0 bases and J gave up 3 bases, with 9 bases separating them. The CDR3 runs to 14 residues. The V gene's germline CDR1 is ENHRY and CDR2 SYGVKD. CDR3 sequence (DNA): TGTGCCATCAGTGAGTCCCTGGGCGGCTACGAGCAGTACTTC. This translates into CAISESLGGYEQYF.

Only a few counts were recorded for this clonotype. The J gene is TRBJ2-2, the V gene TRBV5-1; D is possibly TRBD1 (5 bases). CDR3 length: 14 amino acids. The germline CDR1 and CDR2 sequences are SGHRS and YFSETQ. V gave up 4 bases and J gave up 3 bases, with 10 bases separating them. In DNA, the CDR3 is TGCGCCAGCAGCGTCGACAGTTACACCGGGGAGCTGTTTTTT. Translating it yields CASSVDSYTGELFF.

This clonotype has just a few counts. The chain is built from TRBV5-1 and TRBJ1-3; D uncertain. The CDR3 sequence is 15 residues long. Germline CDR1 reads SGHRS; CDR2 reads YFSETQ. Deletions cut 0 bases from V and 0 bases from J, with 7 bases between. For the CDR3, the DNA is TGCGCCAGCAGCTTGGACCAAGACTCTGGAAACACCATATATTTT. The encoded protein is CASSLDQDSGNTIYF.

This clonotype appeared a few times. The chain links TRBV6-1 to TRBJ1-1, with TRBD1 identical over 11 bases. The CDR3 length is 13 residues. V lost 11 bases to trimming and J lost 1 base; unmatched junction nucleotides: 3. Germline lookup yields CDR1 MNHNS and CDR2 SASEGT. The CDR3 nucleotides read TGTGCCGCGGACAGGGGGCCGAACACTGAAGCTTTCTTT. It yields the protein CAADRGPNTEAFF.

This chain uses TRBV4-3 with TRBJ1-1; D unclear. Germline V gene sequence: CDR1 LGHNA, CDR2 YSLEER. With 0 bases removed from V and 0 bases from J, the gap between germline ends came to 11 bases. The CDR3 extends over 16 amino acids. In nucleotides, the CDR3 is TGCGCCAGCAGCCAAGATCAAGACAACATGAACACTGAAGCTTTCTTT. This codes for CASSQDQDNMNTEAFF.

This clonotype was counted only a few times. The genes are TRBV7-6 and TRBJ1-5; the D gene is possibly TRBD1 (6 bases). Germline V gene lookup returns CDR1 SGHVS and CDR2 FNYEAQ. V lost 1 base, J lost 1 base, and 20 bases lay in between. The CDR3 spans 19 residues. The DNA for the CDR3 is TGTGCCAGCAGCTTAGGCCGAAGCAGGGGCAAGCAGAGCAATCAGCCCCAGCATTTT. It is translated as CASSLGRSRGKQSNQPQHF. Full variable domain (remainder filled in from reference TRBV7-6 and TRBJ1-5): GAGVSQSPRYKVTKRGQDVALRCDPISGHVSLYWYRQALGQGPEFLTYFNYEAQQDKSGLPNDRFSAERPEGSISTLTIQRTEQRDSAMYRCASSLGRSRGKQSNQPQHFGDGTRLSIL.

The gene calls are TRBV6-5 and TRBJ1-5, with D maybe TRBD1 (5 bases). The CDR3 extends over 15 amino acids. Germline V lookup: CDR1 MNHEY, CDR2 SVGAGI. Trimming took off 4 bases at V and 5 bases at J, with 15 bases between the two ends. DNA of the CDR3: TGTGCCAGCAGTTTCGGCAGGGTAGGGGATCAGCCCCAGCATTTT. The encoded protein is CASSFGRVGDQPQHF.

This clonotype was seen ten or more times. This chain uses TRBV29-1 with TRBJ1-1; perhaps TRBD1 as D (5 bases). V was trimmed by 4 bases and J by 2 bases, leaving 11 bases between them. CDR3 length: 13 amino acids. Germline CDR1 and CDR2: SQVTM and ANQGSEA. In DNA form, the CDR3 reads TGCAGCGTTGGGGGGGAGCTTAACACTGAAGCTTTCTTT. Translation: CSVGGELNTEAFF.

J is TRBJ1-5 and V is TRBV12-3 or TRBV12-4; weak D call: TRBD1 (6 bases). Trimming removed 7 bases at V and 6 bases at J, with 13 bases between. The CDR3 contains 13 residues. The CDR3: CASTQQGAQPQHF. As DNA, the CDR3 is TGTGCCAGCACCCAACAGGGAGCTCAGCCCCAGCATTTT.

The chain combines TRBV7-9 with TRBJ1-4, with 7 bases fitting TRBD1. The CDR3 runs 16 residues. With V trimmed by 3 bases and J by 2 bases, 6 bases remained unmatched. The V gene's germline CDR1 is SEHNR and CDR2 FQNEAQ (reference sequence). CDR3: CASSLMGQQTNEKLFF. The CDR3, as DNA: TGTGCCAGCAGCTTGATGGGACAGCAGACTAATGAAAAACTGTTTTTT.

This clonotype showed up many times. The CDR3 bases are TGTGCCAGCAGGTTGCGGGACATCACCTACGAGCAGTACTTC. This translates into CASRLRDITYEQYF. This rearrangement joins TRBV5-5 to TRBJ2-7; either TRBD1 or TRBD2 may fit D (6 bases each). Trimming pared 5 bases from V and 2 bases from J, leaving 14 bases between. Germline V gives CDR1 SGHKS, CDR2 YYEKEE (reference sequence). There are 14 residues in the CDR3.

As concerns this clonotype: A much larger clone is a single base away; this may be a read error. The V call is TRBV2, the J call TRBJ2-7; TRBD2 aligns across 12 bases. The length of the CDR3 is 15 residues. Germline V gene lookup returns CDR1 SNHLY and CDR2 FYNNEI. The CDR3 spells CAGSEGLAGPYEQYF. CDR3 nucleotide sequence: TGTGCCGGCAGTGAAGGACTAGCGGGACCTTACGAGCAGTACTTC.

The genes are TRBV29-1 and TRBJ2-7, with D perhaps assigned TRBD1 or TRBD2 (5 bases each). Germline lookup yields CDR1 SQVTM and CDR2 ANQGSEA. This CDR3 contains 15 residues. The ends were cut back, 8 bases at V and 4 bases at J, with 24 bases in the middle. CDR3 sequence reads: CSSERGAGRSYEQYF. The CDR3 DNA sequence: TGCAGCTCCGAACGGGGCGCAGGGAGATCTTACGAGCAGTACTTC.

The rearrangement uses TRBV6-5 and TRBJ2-7; perhaps TRBD1 as D (6 bases). This CDR3 has 15 amino acids. The V and J ends lost 7 bases and 0 bases respectively, with 16 bases between them. Per the germline V gene, CDR1 is MNHEY and CDR2 is SVGAGI. The CDR3 spells CASISGGEGSYEQYF. The CDR3, as DNA: TGTGCCAGCATTAGTGGGGGCGAGGGCTCCTACGAGCAGTACTTC.

This chain connects TRBV15 to TRBJ1-5, with a weak D call TRBD1 (6 bases). V dropped 3 bases and J dropped 0 bases, with 12 bases sitting between them. This CDR3 region has 16 residues. Germline values: CDR1 LNHNV, CDR2 YYDKDF (reference sequence). The CDR3 DNA is TGTGCCACCAGCAGTACAGGGCGGGATAGCAATCAGCCCCAGCATTTT. It specifies CATSSTGRDSNQPQHF.

This clonotype was picked up a small number of times. This chain uses TRBV7-8 with TRBJ1-1; no reliable D call. The V gene lost 4 bases and the J gene lost 1 base, with 10 bases spanning the gap. Germline CDR1 is SGHVS and CDR2 is FQNEAQ. This CDR3 is 14 amino acids long. CDR3: CASSYGPENTEAFF. The CDR3 nucleotides read TGTGCCAGCAGCTACGGTCCCGAGAACACTGAAGCTTTCTTT.

This clonotype was counted many times. The chain uses TRBV20-1 and TRBJ1-5; D gene unclear. The CDR3 sequence is 13 residues long. Germline-derived CDR1 and CDR2 are DFQATT and SNEGSKA (reference sequence). The V and J ends lost 4 bases and 0 bases respectively, with 7 bases between them. The CDR3 DNA follows: TGCAGTGCTACGACGGATAGCAATCAGCCCCAGCATTTT. Amino acids: CSATTDSNQPQHF.

This chain joins TRBV6-1 and TRBJ2-7; 8 nucleotides agree with TRBD1. Trimming took 6 bases from V and 6 from J; bases not matched to a gene: 7. This CDR3 spans 13 amino acids. Germline CDR1 reads MNHNS; CDR2 reads SASEGT. The CDR3 nucleotides read TGTGCCAGCAGACCCGGACAGGGCGGCGAGCAGTACTTC. Its protein is CASRPGQGGEQYF.

This clonotype was counted between two and nine times. This chain connects TRBV5-5 to TRBJ2-7, with a weak D call TRBD2 (5 bases). CDR1 is SGHKS, CDR2 YYEKEE, per germline (reference sequence). The CDR3 consists of 14 residues. V dropped 4 bases and J dropped 4 bases, with 15 bases sitting between them. DNA of the CDR3: TGTGCCAGCAGCCAAGAGGGCGGAGTTTACGAGCAGTACTTC. Its protein is CASSQEGGVYEQYF.

This clonotype was counted between two and nine times. The chain uses TRBV4-2 and TRBJ1-1; 8 positions match TRBD1. With 1 base clipped from V and 7 bases from J, the junction kept 5 bases outside the gene matches. The CDR3 has 14 residues. Germline assignment: CDR1 LGHNA and CDR2 YNFKEQ. DNA of the CDR3: TGTGCCAGCAGCCAAGTTCAGGGGGCCTTTGAAGCTTTCTTT. It is translated as CASSQVQGAFEAFF.

The CDR3 sequence: CASSPYWGRTYEQYF. The CDR3 region has the DNA TGTGCCAGCAGCCCCTACTGGGGTCGCACCTACGAGCAGTACTTC. V is TRBV25-1 and J is TRBJ2-7; D is ambiguous. Trimming removed 6 bases from V and 2 bases from J, with 17 bases in between. Germline CDR1 is MGHDK and CDR2 is SYGVNS. This CDR3 is 15 amino acids long.

The J gene is TRBJ1-1, the V gene TRBV19; no clear D gene. CDR1 is LNHDA, CDR2 SQIVND, per germline (reference sequence). The CDR3 spans 13 residues. The V end was cut by 1 base, the J end by 5 bases, with 8 bases between. The DNA of the CDR3 is TGTGCCAGTAGTATAGCCGCGGATACTGAAGCTTTCTTT. It translates to CASSIAADTEAFF. Using reference TRBV19 and TRBJ1-1 for the parts outside the CDR3, the full variable domain is DGGITQSPKYLFRKEGQNVTLSCEQNLNHDAMYWYRQDPGQGLRLIYYSQIVNDFQKGDIAEGYSVSREKKESFPLTVTSAQKNPTAFYLCASSIAADTEAFFGQGTRLTVV.

This clonotype was seen more than once but under ten times. This chain links TRBV6-5 with TRBJ2-7; D gene ambiguous. Trimming removed 8 bases at V and 5 bases at J, with 10 bases between. There are 11 residues in the CDR3. CDR1 and CDR2 from the germline V gene are MNHEY and SVGAGI. CDR3 sequence: CASPSRDEQYF. The CDR3 DNA reads TGTGCCAGCCCTTCTAGGGACGAGCAGTACTTC.